This T cell receptor (beta chain) was documented in a study of blood T cell repertoires in COVID-19. Study-level background: From the United States, Italy and Spain came samples of acute and convalescent COVID-19.

The J segment lost 6 bases and the V segment lost 8 bases, leaving 6 bases of the junction unmatched. Per the germline V gene, CDR1 is LNHDA and CDR2 is SQIVND (reference sequence). The CDR3 spans 14 residues. The study drew participants aged about 18 to 90 years from approximately 23 US areas. Two negative PCRs, clearance, or symptom resolution were required of recovered Cohort 3 donors. Per the study methods: Cell counts per sample came from amplifying reference gene primers. Sequenced by immunoSEQ multiplex PCR; TCRdb stores in-frame clones only, minus some. The DNA was the basis for D and trimming; V, J and clone size are from that table. The sample records 200,000 to 250,000 clones, about 82% being singletons.

Material: PBMCs or T cells enriched from blood (not recorded which). The chain employs TRBV19 and TRBJ2-2; 10 bases fit TRBD2. The sequence was obtained from a woman between 45 and 65 years old who had recovered from COVID-19. CDR3 residues: CASRGTSVAGELFF. CDR3 DNA: TGTGCCAGTCGAGGGACTAGCGTAGCCGGGGAGCTGTTTTTT.